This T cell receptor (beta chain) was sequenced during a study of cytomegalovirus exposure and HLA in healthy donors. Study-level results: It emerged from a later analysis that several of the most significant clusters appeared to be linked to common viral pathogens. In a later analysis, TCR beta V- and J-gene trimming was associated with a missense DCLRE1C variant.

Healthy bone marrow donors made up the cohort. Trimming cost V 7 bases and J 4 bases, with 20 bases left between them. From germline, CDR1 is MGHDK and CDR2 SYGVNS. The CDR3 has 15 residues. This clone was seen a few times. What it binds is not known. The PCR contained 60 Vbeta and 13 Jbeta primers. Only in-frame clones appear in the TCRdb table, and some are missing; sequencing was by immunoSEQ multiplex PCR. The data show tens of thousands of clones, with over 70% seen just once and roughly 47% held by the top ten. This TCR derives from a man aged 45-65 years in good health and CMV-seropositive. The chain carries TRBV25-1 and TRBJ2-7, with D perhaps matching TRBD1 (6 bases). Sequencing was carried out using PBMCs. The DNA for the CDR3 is TGTGCCAGCACCCCCACAGGGTGGGGACAATACGAGCAGTACTTC. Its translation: CASTPTGWGQYEQYF.